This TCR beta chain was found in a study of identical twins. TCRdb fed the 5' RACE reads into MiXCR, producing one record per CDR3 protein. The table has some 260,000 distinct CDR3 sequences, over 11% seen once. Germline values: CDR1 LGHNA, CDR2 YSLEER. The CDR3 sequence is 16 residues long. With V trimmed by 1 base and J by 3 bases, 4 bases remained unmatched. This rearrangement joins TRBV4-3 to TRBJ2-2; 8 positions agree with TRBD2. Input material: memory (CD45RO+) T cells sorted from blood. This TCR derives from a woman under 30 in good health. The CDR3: CASSQGTSLDTGELFF. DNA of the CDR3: TGCGCCAGCAGCCAAGGGACTAGCCTCGACACCGGGGAGCTGTTTTTT.